This T cell receptor beta chain was identified in a study of vaccination and CD4 T cells after COVID-19. Treatment given: roughly 10-day PBMC culture with coronavirus spike peptide pools or control peptides (ViraFEST assay). Trimming stripped 3 bases from V and 0 bases from J, with 9 bases between. CDR3 length: 13 amino acids. CDR1 and CDR2 (germline): GTSNPN, SVGIG (reference sequence). Points on this clonotype: The antigen remains unidentified.

CD4+ T cells that had been cultured provided DNA sequenced with the Oncomine TCR Beta short-read assay. TCRdb re-called the PCR reads through MiXCR, storing one row per CDR3 protein. Counted here are more than 4,500 distinct CDR3 sequences, roughly three fifths occurring once; the ten biggest clones make up around 23%. The sequencing input was CD4+ T cells from blood, cultured in vitro. The clonotype comes from a human donor who had recovered from COVID-19. The chain combines TRBV30 with TRBJ2-7; no reliable D call. In DNA form, the CDR3 reads TGTGCCTGGAGCCCTGGTAGCTCCTACGAGCAGTACTTC. This gives the protein CAWSPGSSYEQYF.